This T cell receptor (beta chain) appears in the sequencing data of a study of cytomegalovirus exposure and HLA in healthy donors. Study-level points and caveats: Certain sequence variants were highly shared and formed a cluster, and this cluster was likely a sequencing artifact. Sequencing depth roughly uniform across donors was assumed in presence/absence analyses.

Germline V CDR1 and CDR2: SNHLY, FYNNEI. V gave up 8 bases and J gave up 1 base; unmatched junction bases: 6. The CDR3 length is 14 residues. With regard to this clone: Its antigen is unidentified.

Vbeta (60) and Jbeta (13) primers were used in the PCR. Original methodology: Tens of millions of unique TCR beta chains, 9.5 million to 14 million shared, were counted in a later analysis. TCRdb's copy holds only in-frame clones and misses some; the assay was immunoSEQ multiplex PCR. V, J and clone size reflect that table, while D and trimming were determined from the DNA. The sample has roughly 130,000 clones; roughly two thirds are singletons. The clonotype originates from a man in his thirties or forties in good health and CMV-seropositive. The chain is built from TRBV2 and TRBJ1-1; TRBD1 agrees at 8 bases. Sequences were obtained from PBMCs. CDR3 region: CASDRGAANTEAFF. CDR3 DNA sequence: TGTGCCAGCGACAGGGGCGCCGCGAACACTGAAGCTTTCTTT.